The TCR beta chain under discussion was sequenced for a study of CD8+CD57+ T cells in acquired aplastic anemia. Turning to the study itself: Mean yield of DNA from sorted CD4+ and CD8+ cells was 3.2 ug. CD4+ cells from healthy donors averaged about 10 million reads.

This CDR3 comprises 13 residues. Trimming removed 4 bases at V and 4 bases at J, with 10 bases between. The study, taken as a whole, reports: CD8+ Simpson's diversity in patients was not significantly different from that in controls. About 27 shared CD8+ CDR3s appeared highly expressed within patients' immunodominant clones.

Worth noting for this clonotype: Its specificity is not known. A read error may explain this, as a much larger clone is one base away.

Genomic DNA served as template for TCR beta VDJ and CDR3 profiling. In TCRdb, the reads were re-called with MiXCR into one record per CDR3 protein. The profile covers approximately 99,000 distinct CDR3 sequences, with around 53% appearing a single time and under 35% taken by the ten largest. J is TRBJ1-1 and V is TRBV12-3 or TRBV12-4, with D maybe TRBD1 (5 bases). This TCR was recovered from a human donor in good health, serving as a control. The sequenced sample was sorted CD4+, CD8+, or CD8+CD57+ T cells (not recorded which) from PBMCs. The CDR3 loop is CASSWGKTTEAFF. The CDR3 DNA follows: TGTGCCAGCAGTTGGGGGAAAACCACTGAAGCTTTCTTT.